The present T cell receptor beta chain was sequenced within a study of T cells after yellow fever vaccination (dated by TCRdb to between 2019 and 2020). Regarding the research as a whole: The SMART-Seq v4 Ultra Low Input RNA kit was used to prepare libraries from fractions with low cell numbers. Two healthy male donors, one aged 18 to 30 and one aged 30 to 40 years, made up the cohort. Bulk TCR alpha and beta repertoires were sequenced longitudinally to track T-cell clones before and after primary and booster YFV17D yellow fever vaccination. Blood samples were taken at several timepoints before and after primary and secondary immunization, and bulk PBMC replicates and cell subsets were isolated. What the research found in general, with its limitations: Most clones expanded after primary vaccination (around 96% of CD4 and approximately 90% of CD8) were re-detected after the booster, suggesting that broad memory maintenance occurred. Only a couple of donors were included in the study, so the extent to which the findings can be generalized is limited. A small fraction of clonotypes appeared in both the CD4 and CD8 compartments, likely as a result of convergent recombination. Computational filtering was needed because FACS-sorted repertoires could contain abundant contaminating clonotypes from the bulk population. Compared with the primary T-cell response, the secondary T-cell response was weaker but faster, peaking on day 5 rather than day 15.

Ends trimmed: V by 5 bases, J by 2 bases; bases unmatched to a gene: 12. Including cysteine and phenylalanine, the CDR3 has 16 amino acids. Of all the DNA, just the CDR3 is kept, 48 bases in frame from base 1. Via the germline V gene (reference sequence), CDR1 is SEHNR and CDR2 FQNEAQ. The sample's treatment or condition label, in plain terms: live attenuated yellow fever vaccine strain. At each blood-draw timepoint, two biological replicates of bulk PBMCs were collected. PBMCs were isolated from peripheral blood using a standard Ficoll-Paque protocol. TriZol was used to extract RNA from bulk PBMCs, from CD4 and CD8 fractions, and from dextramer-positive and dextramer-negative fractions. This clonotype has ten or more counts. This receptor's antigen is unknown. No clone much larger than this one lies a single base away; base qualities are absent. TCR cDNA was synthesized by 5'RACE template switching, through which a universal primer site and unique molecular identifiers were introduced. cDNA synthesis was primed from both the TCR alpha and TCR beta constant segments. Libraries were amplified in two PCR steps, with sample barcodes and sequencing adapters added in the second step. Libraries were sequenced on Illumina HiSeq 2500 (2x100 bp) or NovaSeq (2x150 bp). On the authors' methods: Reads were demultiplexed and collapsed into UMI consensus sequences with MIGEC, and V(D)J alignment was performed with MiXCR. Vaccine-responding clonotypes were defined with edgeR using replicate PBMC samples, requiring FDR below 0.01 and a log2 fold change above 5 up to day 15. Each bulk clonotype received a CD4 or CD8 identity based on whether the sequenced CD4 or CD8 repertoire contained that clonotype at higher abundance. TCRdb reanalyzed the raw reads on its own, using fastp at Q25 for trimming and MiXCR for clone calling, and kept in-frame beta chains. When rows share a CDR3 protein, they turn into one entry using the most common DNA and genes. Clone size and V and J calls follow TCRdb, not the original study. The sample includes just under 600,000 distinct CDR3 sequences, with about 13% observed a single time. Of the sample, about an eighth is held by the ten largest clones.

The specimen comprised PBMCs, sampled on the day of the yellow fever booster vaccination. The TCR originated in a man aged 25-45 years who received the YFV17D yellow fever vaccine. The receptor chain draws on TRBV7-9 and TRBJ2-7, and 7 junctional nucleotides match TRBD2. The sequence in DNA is TGTGCCAGCAGCCAAGGGGTAGCGGGCCCGACCTACGAGCAGTACTTC. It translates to CASSQGVAGPTYEQYF.